The rows below give T cell receptor beta chains drawn from one sample of a study of T cells in Graves' hyperthyroidism and ophthalmopathy. TCRdb recomputed calls from the multiplex PCR reads with MiXCR, one row per CDR3 protein. The sample carries some 620,000 distinct CDR3 sequences, around 16% recorded once. The sample taken for sequencing was blood. The receptors shown here come from a young woman with Graves' hyperthyroidism. CDR3s include the opening cysteine and the closing phenylalanine or tryptophan. The D gene is left open where the match is weak. Clone size, where shown, is once, few, many, or a class for clones that have expanded.

TGCAGTGCTAGAGGAGGTGCGGGTGGTTCCTACAATGAGCAGTTCTTC | CSARGGAGGSYNEQFF | TRBJ2-1 | TRBV20-1 | . | many
TGCAGTGCCACACAGGGGGCATCCTACGAGCAGTACTTC | CSATQGASYEQYF | TRBJ2-7 | TRBV20-1 | TRBD1 | many
TGTGCCAGCAGCCCACAGGGGGGCGAGCAGTACTTC | CASSPQGGEQYF | TRBJ2-7 | TRBV27 | TRBD1 | many
TGTGCCAGCAGTCCCGTTTCCTACGAGCAGTACTTC | CASSPVSYEQYF | TRBJ2-7 | TRBV28 | . | many
TGTGCCAGCAGTCCACTAACTGCGAGATTGAATGAGCAGTTCTTC | CASSPLTARLNEQFF | TRBJ2-1 | TRBV28 | . | many
TGTGCCAGCAGCTTATTCGGGGCCCGCACAGATACGCAGTATTTT | CASSLFGARTDTQYF | TRBJ2-3 | TRBV7-3 | . | many
TGTGCCAGCAGGGTTAGCGGAGAGACCCAGTACTTC | CASRVSGETQYF | TRBJ2-5 | TRBV28 | . | many
TGTGCCACCGACATACTAAACACTGAAGCTTTCTTT | CATDILNTEAFF | TRBJ1-1 | TRBV28 | . | many
TGTGCCAGCAGCCATGCCCCGGGACTCATCACAGATACGCAGTATTTT | CASSHAPGLITDTQYF | TRBJ2-3 | TRBV3-1 | . | .
TGCAGCGTTGGGGCTAGCGGGAGGGCTGACCCCTACAATGAGCAGTTCTTC | CSVGASGRADPYNEQFF | TRBJ2-1 | TRBV29-1 | TRBD2 | once
TGTGCCTGGAGGGAACCTCCGGCAGGCTATGGCTACACCTTC | CAWREPPAGYGYTF | TRBJ1-2 | TRBV30 | . | few
TGTGCCAGCAGGTCGGAGGGGGCATTAGGAAACACCATATATTTT | CASRSEGALGNTIYF | TRBJ1-3 | TRBV7-9 | TRBD1 | .
TGTGCCAGCAGTACAAGACAGGGGACGGGGCAGTTCTTC | CASSTRQGTGQFF | TRBJ2-1 | TRBV2 | TRBD1 | many
TGTGCCAGCAGGGTGGACAGGGTCACTGAAGCTTTCTTT | CASRVDRVTEAFF | TRBJ1-1 | TRBV6-1 | TRBD1 | few
TGTGCCAGCAACGGCGCGGGAGCCACCACAGATACGCAGTATTTT | CASNGAGATTDTQYF | TRBJ2-3 | TRBV6-1 | TRBD2 | many
TGTGCCAGCAGTTGGACAGGGTTTAGTCAGCCCCAGCATTTT | CASSWTGFSQPQHF | TRBJ1-5 | TRBV28 | TRBD1 | many
TGTGCCAGCAGCTTAGAGGGAGCGAGGAGTAAGTTCTTC | CASSLEGARSKFF | TRBJ2-1 | TRBV7-9 | . | many
TGTGCCAGCAGCCCAATCCCCCAGATGAATCATCCCCAGCATTTT | CASSPIPQMNHPQHF | TRBJ1-5 | TRBV27 | . | many
TGTGCCACCCCTGCGGGGGGGCAAGAGACCCAGTACTTC | CATPAGGQETQYF | TRBJ2-5 | TRBV24-1 | TRBD2 | many
TGTGCCAGCAGTTTCGTGGGCCCGAACACTGAAGCTTTCTTT | CASSFVGPNTEAFF | TRBJ1-1 | TRBV27 | . | many
TGCGCCAGCAGCCAAGGGGAAGGAGGACCTGAAGCTTTCTTT | CASSQGEGGPEAFF | TRBJ1-1 | TRBV11-2 | . | many
TGTGCCTGGATGCCGGGACAGGGGCCCAATCAGCCCCAGCATTTT | CAWMPGQGPNQPQHF | TRBJ1-5 | TRBV30 | TRBD1 | .
TGCAGTGCTAGAGATCTGCGGCTAGCGGGGTACAATGAGCAGTTCTTC | CSARDLRLAGYNEQFF | TRBJ2-1 | TRBV20-1 | TRBD2 | few
TGTGCCAGCAGCCCCCGGCCTGGGGTTGGCCTTGGGCAGTACTTC | CASSPRPGVGLGQYF | TRBJ2-7 | TRBV3-1 | . | few